This T cell receptor beta chain was profiled in a study of monozygotic twins with inflammatory bowel disease. This CDR3 region has 16 residues. Per germline, CDR1 MDHEN and CDR2 SYDVKM. Two nested PCRs, roughly 16 and 10 cycles, amplified TCRalpha and TCRbeta cDNA. TCRdb reprocessed the 5' RACE reads; each CDR3 protein has one entry and no DNA is given. The specimen's table records approximately 420,000 distinct CDR3 sequences. The receptor was derived from a human donor with ulcerative colitis or Crohn's disease, or a healthy co-twin of an affected twin (not recorded which). The gene calls are TRBV28 and TRBJ1-1; the D call from TCRdb, TRBD1, cannot be confirmed without DNA. Sequenced sample: blood. CDR3 in amino acids: CASSYGQKLPDTEAFF.